These 17 T cell receptor beta chains were all obtained from the same sample, sequenced in a study of blood T cell repertoires in COVID-19. This table comes from immunoSEQ multiplex PCR, and its TCRdb copy is limited to in-frame clones, with some not included. The sample has a few hundred thousand clones; 86% are singletons. Source material: PBMCs or T cells enriched from blood (not recorded which). The receptors were gathered from a woman in her 40s with acute COVID-19.

The chain employs TRBV10-2 and TRBJ1-2; D gene uncertain. Deletions cut 8 bases from V and 5 bases from J, with 18 bases between. The CDR3 covers 14 residues. Germline CDR1 WSHSY, CDR2 SAAADI. CDR3 coding DNA: TGCGCCAGCTCTCCGGGAGACCAGCGTTATGGCTACACCTTC. Protein product: CASSPGDQRYGYTF.

This rearrangement joins TRBV3-1 (or the pseudogene TRBV3-2) to TRBJ1-1; no clear D. With 4 bases removed from V and 5 bases from J, the gap between germline ends came to 14 bases. The CDR3 extends over 14 amino acids. Germline lookup yields CDR1 LGHDT and CDR2 YNNKEL (reference sequence). CDR3 sequence reads: CASSPAGWRTEAFF. CDR3 DNA: TGTGCCAGCAGCCCGGCAGGTTGGAGGACTGAAGCTTTCTTT.

The chain joins TRBV2 to TRBJ1-5; possibly TRBD1 for D (5 bases). The CDR3 extends over 12 amino acids. V shed 2 bases and J shed 9 bases, with 8 bases lying between them. Germline CDR1 reads SNHLY; CDR2 reads FYNNEI. CDR3 bases: TGTGCCAGCAGTGAATCCGGGGGGCCCCAGCATTTT. Encoded protein: CASSESGGPQHF.

This sequence joins TRBV6-5 and TRBJ2-2, with 8 bases lining up with TRBD1. J lost 7 bases, V lost 6 bases, and 10 bases had no gene match. In germline, CDR1 is MNHEY, CDR2 SVGAGI. The CDR3 has 15 amino acids. The CDR3 is CASSSVGTGVGELFF. In nucleotides, the CDR3 is TGTGCCAGCAGCTCCGTCGGGACAGGTGTCGGGGAGCTGTTTTTT.

The chain uses TRBV2 and TRBJ2-3, with 8 bases identical to TRBD2. Trimming removed 4 bases from V and 5 bases from J; junction bases left unmatched: 2. This CDR3 is 13 amino acids long. In germline, CDR1 is SNHLY, CDR2 FYNNEI. DNA of the CDR3: TGTGCCAGCAGTGGTACTAGCGGAGATACGCAGTATTTT. This encodes CASSGTSGDTQYF.

The chain couples TRBV18 to TRBJ1-3; TRBD1 matches at 11 bases. Germline values: CDR1 KGHSH, CDR2 LQKENI. Trimming removed 3 bases from V and 8 bases from J; junction bases left unmatched: 6. The CDR3 loop spans 15 amino acids. CDR3 sequence reads: CASSPAGQGEYTIYF. The DNA of the CDR3 is TGTGCCAGCTCACCGGCGGGACAGGGGGAATACACCATATATTTT.

This clone was detected once. The chain couples TRBV27 to TRBJ2-7; 11 bases are shared with TRBD1. This CDR3 region has 16 residues. V gave up 11 bases and J gave up 3 bases; unmatched junction bases: 15. Germline CDR1 and CDR2: MNHEY and SMNVEV (reference sequence). CDR3 nucleotides: TGTGCCTCCCAGCTCCTGGGAGGGACAGGGGGCTACGAGCAGTACTTC. Its protein product is CASQLLGGTGGYEQYF.

Only one count was recorded for this clone. The chain links TRBV18 to TRBJ2-7; 12 bases align to TRBD1. The germline V gene has CDR1 KGHSH and CDR2 LQKENI. Losses at the gene ends were 0 bases for V and 4 bases for J; bases not matched to a gene: 4. There are 16 residues in the CDR3. The CDR3 here is CASSPPVGQGAYEQYF. In nucleotides, the CDR3 is TGTGCCAGCTCACCACCTGTGGGACAGGGGGCTTACGAGCAGTACTTC. Combining the CDR3 with reference TRBV18 and TRBJ2-7 gives the whole variable domain NAGVMQNPRHLVRRRGQEARLRCSPMKGHSHVYWYRQLPEEGLKFMVYLQKENIIDESGMPKERFSAEFPKEGPSILRIQQVVRGDSAAYFCASSPPVGQGAYEQYFGPGTRLTVT.

This sequence joins TRBV9 and TRBJ1-1, with D uncertain. This CDR3 region has 13 residues. Trimming removed 0 bases from V and 0 bases from J, with 3 bases in between. CDR1 is SGDLS, CDR2 YYNGEE, per germline. The chain's CDR3 is CASSVAMNTEAFF. In DNA, the CDR3 is TGTGCCAGCAGCGTAGCTATGAACACTGAAGCTTTCTTT.

This clone turned up a few times. The J gene is TRBJ1-2, the V gene TRBV6-5; D call uncertain. Trimming took 7 bases from V and 7 from J, leaving 13 bases between them. The CDR3 covers 12 residues. The germline CDR1 and CDR2 sequences are MNHEY and SVGAGI. This chain's CDR3 is CASIGGERGYTF. For the CDR3, the DNA is TGTGCCAGCATAGGCGGGGAGCGTGGCTACACCTTC.

The count of this clone is one. The V gene is TRBV5-1, the J gene TRBJ2-1; possible D gene TRBD1, 5 bases. The CDR3 has 15 amino acids. Germline V CDR1 and CDR2: SGHRS, YFSETQ. The V and J ends lost 0 bases and 9 bases respectively, with 16 bases between them. CDR3 DNA sequence: TGCGCCAGCAGCTTGGATGGGGCAGTCCTGGGTGAGCAGTTCTTC. It yields the protein CASSLDGAVLGEQFF. Full variable domain (rest looked up from reference TRBV5-1 and TRBJ2-1): KAGVTQTPRYLIKTRGQQVTLSCSPISGHRSVSWYQQTPGQGLQFLFEYFSETQRNKGNFPGRFSGRQFSNSRSEMNVSTLELGDSALYLCASSLDGAVLGEQFFGPGTRLTVL.

The gene calls are TRBV12-2 and TRBJ2-1; TRBD1 is the table's D call, not checked against the DNA. TRBV12-2 is a documented pseudogene. The CDR3 contains 11 residues. The CDR3 loop reads CDKRSYNEQFF. In DNA, the CDR3 is TGCGACAAGAGATCCTACAATGAGCAGTTCTTC.

The rearrangement links TRBV3-1 (or the pseudogene TRBV3-2) to TRBJ2-1; TRBD2 agrees at 10 bases. Looked up from germline, CDR1 is LGHDT and CDR2 is YNNKEL (reference sequence). The CDR3 totals 16 residues. The V and J ends lost 0 bases and 4 bases, in that order; junction bases with no gene match: 3. CDR3 coding DNA: TGTGCCAGCAGCCAAGATGGACTAGCGGTTTACAATGAGCAGTTCTTC. Its protein product is CASSQDGLAVYNEQFF.

The J gene is TRBJ2-2, the V gene TRBV2; 8 bases agree with TRBD2. CDR1 SNHLY and CDR2 FYNNEI come from the germline V gene. Trimming at V came to 7 bases and at J to 1 base, leaving 8 bases not matched to a gene. This CDR3 has 16 amino acids. Here the CDR3 reads CASKGGSGVNTGELFF. The CDR3 nucleotides read TGTGCCAGCAAGGGAGGTAGCGGGGTGAACACCGGGGAGCTGTTTTTT.

This chain joins TRBV28 and TRBJ1-1; D possibly corresponds to TRBD1 (5 bases). This CDR3 spans 17 amino acids. Germline loops: CDR1 MDHEN, CDR2 SYDVKM. V was clipped by 2 bases and J by 4 bases, with 20 bases between them. Here the CDR3 reads CASSLATANTGGTEAFF. For the CDR3, the DNA is TGTGCCAGCAGTTTAGCCACCGCGAATACGGGGGGCACTGAAGCTTTCTTT.

The V call is TRBV6-5, the J call TRBJ1-6; no clear D. The CDR3 contains 14 residues. Germline loops: CDR1 MNHEY, CDR2 SVGAGI. The V and J ends lost 7 bases and 3 bases respectively, with 10 bases between them. Here the CDR3 reads CASTRSIYNSPLHF. The CDR3 DNA sequence: TGTGCCAGCACTAGGTCTATCTATAATTCACCCCTCCACTTT.

The V gene is TRBV4-2, the J gene TRBJ1-5, with a possible D match to TRBD1 (5 bases). CDR1 is LGHNA, CDR2 YNFKEQ, per germline. V was shortened by 0 bases and J by 5 bases, with 8 bases between the two germline ends. The CDR3 consists of 14 residues. The CDR3 loop is CASSQERGDQPQHF. CDR3 in DNA: TGTGCCAGCAGCCAAGAACGGGGGGATCAGCCCCAGCATTTT.